A single sample is the source of the 21 T cell receptor beta chains below, sequenced in a study of CD8 T cells in Susac syndrome. With random hexamers, reverse transcription was performed on about 0.5 to 1 ug of RNA. TCRdb reanalysed the immunoSEQ multiplex PCR reads using MiXCR and keeps one entry per CDR3 protein. The data hold 170,000 or so distinct CDR3 sequences, with approximately 94% observed a single time. The sample comprised CD4+ T cells from PBMCs. These receptors were obtained from a human donor with Susac syndrome.

This clonotype has just a few counts. V usage is TRBV12-3 or TRBV12-4 and J usage is TRBJ2-7, with D uncertain. The CDR3 has 13 residues. V shed 0 bases and J shed 0 bases, with 3 bases lying between them. The CDR3 region is CASSLAPSYEQYF. The CDR3 DNA reads as TGTGCCAGCAGTTTAGCGCCCTCCTACGAGCAGTACTTC.

The gene calls are TRBV6-2 or TRBV6-3 and TRBJ1-5, with 11 bases identical to TRBD1. CDR3 length: 15 residues. The germline gives CDR1 MNHEY, CDR2 SVGEGT. V shed 7 bases, J shed 6 bases, and the junction held 8 bases outside the gene matches. This CDR3 is CASTKDRGLGQPQHF. The CDR3, as DNA: TGTGCCAGCACCAAGGACAGGGGGCTTGGTCAGCCCCAGCATTTT.

The chain joins TRBV25-1 to TRBJ2-3, with 8 bases lining up with TRBD2. Looked up from germline, CDR1 is MGHDK and CDR2 is SYGVNS. Trimming took 2 bases from V and 4 from J; bases not matched to a gene: 8. The CDR3 length is 16 residues. CDR3 residues: CASSEDGPGLADTQYF. CDR3 in DNA: TGTGCCAGCAGTGAAGACGGCCCGGGACTAGCAGATACGCAGTATTTT.

V is TRBV5-1 and J is TRBJ1-4; 7 nucleotides align to TRBD1. Per germline, CDR1 SGHRS and CDR2 YFSETQ. The CDR3 extends over 14 amino acids. V was pared by 3 bases and J by 5 bases, with 4 bases of the junction left unmatched. CDR3 protein: CASSSGTENEKLFF. CDR3 in DNA: TGCGCCAGCAGCTCAGGGACAGAGAATGAAAAACTGTTTTTT.

This chain joins TRBV5-6 and TRBJ1-2; weak D call: TRBD1 (5 bases). The germline V gene encodes CDR1 SGHDT and CDR2 YYEEEE. The CDR3 runs 14 residues. V lost 6 bases to trimming and J lost 2 bases, with 14 bases between them. The chain's CDR3 is CASIPGWSNYGYTF. The CDR3 DNA reads as TGTGCCAGCATACCAGGGTGGTCAAACTATGGCTACACCTTC.

For the CDR3, the DNA is TGTGCCAGCAGCTTAGCCAGGGTGGCAGATACGCAGTATTTT. Amino acid sequence: CASSLARVADTQYF. V is TRBV7-3 and J is TRBJ2-3, with D possibly being TRBD1 (5 bases). The germline V gene has CDR1 SGHTA and CDR2 FQGTGA. The CDR3 has 14 residues. Trimming cost V 2 bases and J 4 bases, with 10 bases left between them.

The V gene is TRBV4-1, the J gene TRBJ1-2; possibly TRBD1 for D (5 bases). V gave up 1 base and J gave up 5 bases, with 11 bases separating them. The CDR3 runs 14 residues. CDR1 and CDR2 (germline): MGHRA, YSYEKL. The CDR3 sequence: CASSQVGQGYGYTF. Here the CDR3 DNA reads TGCGCCAGCAGCCAAGTGGGGCAGGGTTATGGCTACACCTTC.

The chain joins TRBV7-8 to TRBJ1-6; D is ambiguous. Trimming cost V 3 bases and J 11 bases, with 8 bases left between them. CDR1 SGHVS and CDR2 FQNEAQ come from the germline V gene. The CDR3 spans 12 residues. This CDR3 is CASSFPGTPLHF. For the CDR3, the DNA is TGTGCCAGCAGCTTCCCCGGTACACCCCTCCACTTT.

This clonotype has a single count. V usage is TRBV9 and J usage is TRBJ2-1; TRBD1 is a possible D gene (6 bases). Trimming removed 4 bases from V and 6 bases from J, with 14 bases in between. Germline V lookup: CDR1 SGDLS, CDR2 YYNGEE. This CDR3 comprises 14 residues. This CDR3 is CASSPRGQSNEQFF. CDR3 nucleotides: TGTGCCAGCAGCCCCCGTGGACAGTCCAATGAGCAGTTCTTC. Combining the CDR3 with reference TRBV9 and TRBJ2-1 gives the whole variable domain DSGVTQTPKHLITATGQRVTLRCSPRSGDLSVYWYQQSLDQGLQFLIQYYNGEERAKGNILERFSAQQFPDLHSELNLSSLELGDSALYFCASSPRGQSNEQFFGPGTRLTVL.

J is TRBJ2-5 and V is TRBV4-3; 10 bases line up with TRBD2. The junction had 10 bases not matched to a gene; V was cut back by 2 bases and J by 4 bases. Germline V gene lookup returns CDR1 LGHNA and CDR2 YSLEER. The CDR3 loop spans 17 amino acids. CDR3 sequence: CASSQSNKRGGSETQYF. The DNA of the CDR3 is TGCGCCAGCAGCCAAAGCAATAAGCGGGGGGGCTCAGAGACCCAGTACTTC.

The gene calls are TRBV13 and TRBJ2-1; 13 bases match TRBD2. The CDR3 has 16 residues. V dropped 4 bases and J dropped 7; count of bases not matched to a gene: 7. Germline V lookup: CDR1 PRHDT, CDR2 FYEKMQ (reference sequence). The CDR3 coding sequence is TGTGCCAGCAGCTCGATGACTAGCGGGGGGCGAAATGAGCAGTTCTTC. Translating it yields CASSSMTSGGRNEQFF.

The genes are TRBV5-1 and TRBJ2-1; TRBD2 matches at 11 bases. V shed 1 base, J shed 4 bases, and the junction held 4 bases outside the gene matches. This CDR3 has 16 residues. Germline lookup yields CDR1 SGHRS and CDR2 YFSETQ. CDR3 region: CASSLIAGGLYNEQFF. The CDR3 region has the DNA TGCGCCAGCAGCTTGATAGCGGGGGGGCTTTACAATGAGCAGTTCTTC.

V and J are TRBV5-1 and TRBJ1-1, with a possible D match to TRBD1 (5 bases). Germline V gene lookup returns CDR1 SGHRS and CDR2 YFSETQ. The CDR3 spans 14 residues. V dropped 2 bases and J dropped 2 bases, with 10 bases sitting between them. This CDR3 reads CASSFTGTNTEAFF. CDR3 DNA: TGCGCCAGCAGCTTTACCGGGACTAACACTGAAGCTTTCTTT.

V is TRBV3-1 and J is TRBJ2-7; 14 bases are shared with TRBD2. Germline CDR1 LGHDT, CDR2 YNNKEL (reference sequence). The CDR3 extends over 19 amino acids. Germline trimming cut 4 bases from V and 5 bases from J; bases unmatched to any gene: 16. The CDR3 bases are TGTGCCAGCAGCCGAAACGGACTAGCGGGGGGCCAGATTGGCCACGAGCAGTACTTC. It encodes CASSRNGLAGGQIGHEQYF.

The chain is built from TRBV12-3 or TRBV12-4 and TRBJ2-4, with D hard to call. The germline V and J ends were trimmed by 3 bases and 6 bases, with 12 bases remaining between them. CDR3 length: 14 amino acids. The CDR3 loop reads CASSFAAGTNIQYF. Written as DNA, the CDR3 is TGTGCCAGCAGTTTTGCGGCCGGAACAAACATTCAGTACTTC.

This chain uses TRBV6-5 with TRBJ2-7; maybe TRBD1 (6 bases). Per germline, CDR1 MNHEY and CDR2 SVGAGI. There are 14 residues in the CDR3. Trimming stripped 6 bases from V and 2 bases from J, with 14 bases between. The CDR3 nucleotides are TGTGCCAGCAGACAACGGGACATCCCCTACGAGCAGTACTTC. Encoded protein: CASRQRDIPYEQYF.

The chain links TRBV4-3 to TRBJ1-1, with D uncertain. CDR1 is LGHNA, CDR2 YSLEER, per germline. This CDR3 spans 14 amino acids. V was trimmed by 2 bases and J by 5 bases, leaving 12 bases between them. The chain's CDR3 is CASSQSPQRTEAFF. In DNA, the CDR3 is TGCGCCAGCAGCCAATCTCCTCAAAGGACTGAAGCTTTCTTT.

V is TRBV12-3 or TRBV12-4 and J is TRBJ2-3; D is unclear. This CDR3 spans 14 amino acids. V shed 0 bases and J shed 3 bases, with 7 bases lying between them. The CDR3 region is CASSLAPRTDTQYF. DNA of the CDR3: TGTGCCAGCAGTTTAGCGCCTCGAACAGATACGCAGTATTTT.

The genes are TRBV7-2 and TRBJ2-1; 7 nucleotides agree with TRBD1. The junction had 12 bases not matched to a gene; V was cut back by 8 bases and J by 5 bases. The CDR3 is 15 amino acids. Per germline, CDR1 SGHTA and CDR2 FQGNSA. As DNA, the CDR3 is TGTGCCAGCCCTGAGTGGGCAACAGGGGACAATGAGCAGTTCTTC. This encodes CASPEWATGDNEQFF.

This clonotype has only one observation. The gene calls are TRBV20-1 and TRBJ1-1; tentatively, D is TRBD1 (5 bases). This CDR3 is built from 12 residues. The V and J ends lost 3 bases and 5 bases respectively, with 10 bases between them. Germline assignment: CDR1 DFQATT and CDR2 SNEGSKA (reference sequence). The CDR3 bases are TGCAGTGCTAGCGAGAGGGGAACTGAAGCTTTCTTT. Translation gives CSASERGTEAFF.

This clonotype was recorded once. This chain links TRBV4-2 with TRBJ2-4; maybe TRBD2 (5 bases). CDR1 and CDR2 (germline): LGHNA, YNFKEQ. V lost 1 base to trimming and J lost 0 bases, with 16 bases between them. The CDR3 runs 18 residues. CDR3 DNA: TGTGCCAGCAGCCAAGGTACGGGGTCAGCGCTAGCCAAAAACATTCAGTACTTC. This translates into CASSQGTGSALAKNIQYF.